These 3 T cell receptor beta chains came from one sample sequenced in a study of shared clonotypes between healthy human individuals. Naive CD8 populations comprised CD45RO-negative cells positively selected for CCR7, excluding terminally differentiated effector memory CD45RA+ cells. Clones were read by immunoSEQ multiplex PCR, and TCRdb kept only the in-frame ones, dropping some. The table shows 750,000 to 1,000,000 clones, with 90% to 95% occurring only once. The sequenced sample was naive CD8+ T cells sorted from blood. The receptors originated from a man younger than 40 in good health.

The V gene is TRBV7-9, the J gene TRBJ1-4; 7 bases match TRBD1. The CDR3 consists of 16 residues. Germline V gives CDR1 SEHNR, CDR2 FQNEAQ (reference sequence). V trimming: 2 bases; J trimming: 7 bases; junction bases outside the gene matches: 10. Written as DNA, the CDR3 is TGTGCCAGCAGCTTACCCGTCGGACAGGACGGTGAAAAACTGTTTTTT. This encodes CASSLPVGQDGEKLFF.

This clone was recorded only once. The V and J genes are TRBV10-3 and TRBJ2-3, with D tentatively TRBD1 (5 bases). The germline CDR1 and CDR2 sequences are ENHRY and SYGVKD. Trimming took off 2 bases at V and 7 bases at J, with 19 bases between the two ends. The CDR3 runs to 16 residues. For the CDR3, the DNA is TGTGCCATCAGTGAGATTGTAGGGGTGGCCAGTAATACGCAGTATTTT. Translating it yields CAISEIVGVASNTQYF.

The gene calls are TRBV6-1 and TRBJ2-1; D remains ambiguous. Trimming pared 1 base from V and 8 bases from J, leaving 15 bases between. CDR3 length equals 15 residues. Germline lookup yields CDR1 MNHNS and CDR2 SASEGT. The CDR3 DNA reads TGTGCCAGCAGTGAAGAATCCACATCTCCTTATGAGCAGTTCTTC. It is translated as CASSEESTSPYEQFF.